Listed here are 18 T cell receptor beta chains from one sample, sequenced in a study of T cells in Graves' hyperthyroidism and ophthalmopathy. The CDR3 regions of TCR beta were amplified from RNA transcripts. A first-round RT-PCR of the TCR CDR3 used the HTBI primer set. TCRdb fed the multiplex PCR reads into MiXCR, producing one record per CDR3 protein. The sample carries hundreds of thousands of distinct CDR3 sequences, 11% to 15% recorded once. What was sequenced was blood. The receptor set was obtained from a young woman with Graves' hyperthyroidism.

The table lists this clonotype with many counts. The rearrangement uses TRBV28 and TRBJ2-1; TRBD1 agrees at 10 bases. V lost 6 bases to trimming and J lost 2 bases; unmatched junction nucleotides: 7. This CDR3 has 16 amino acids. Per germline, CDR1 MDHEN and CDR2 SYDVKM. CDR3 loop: CASSWPGTGAYNEQFF. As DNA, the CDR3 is TGTGCCAGCAGCTGGCCTGGGACAGGGGCCTACAATGAGCAGTTCTTC.

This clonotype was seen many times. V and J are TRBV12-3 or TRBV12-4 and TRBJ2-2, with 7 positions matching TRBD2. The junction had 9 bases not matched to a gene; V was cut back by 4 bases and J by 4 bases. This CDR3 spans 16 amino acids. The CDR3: CASSSVGGRGTGELFF. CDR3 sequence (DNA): TGTGCCAGCAGTTCGGTCGGCGGGAGAGGCACCGGGGAGCTGTTTTTT.

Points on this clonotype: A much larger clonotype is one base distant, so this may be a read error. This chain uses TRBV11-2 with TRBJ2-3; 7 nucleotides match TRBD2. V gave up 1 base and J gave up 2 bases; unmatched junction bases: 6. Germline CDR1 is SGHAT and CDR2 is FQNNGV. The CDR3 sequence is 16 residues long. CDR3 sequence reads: CASSLAGRGTTDTQYF. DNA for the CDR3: TGTGCCAGCAGCTTAGCAGGGCGGGGGACCACAGATACGCAGTATTTT.

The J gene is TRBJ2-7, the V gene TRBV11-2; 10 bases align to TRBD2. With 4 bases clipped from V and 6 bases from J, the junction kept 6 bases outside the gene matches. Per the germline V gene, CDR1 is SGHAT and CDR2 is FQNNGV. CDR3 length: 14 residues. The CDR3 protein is CASSSLAGEGEQYF. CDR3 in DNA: TGTGCCAGCAGCTCCCTAGCGGGAGAAGGCGAGCAGTACTTC.

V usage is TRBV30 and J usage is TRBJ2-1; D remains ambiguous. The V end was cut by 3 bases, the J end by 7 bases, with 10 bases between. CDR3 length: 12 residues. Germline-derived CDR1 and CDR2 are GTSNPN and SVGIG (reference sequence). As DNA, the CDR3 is TGTGCCTGGAGCCCAGTCGGTAATGAGCAGTTCTTC. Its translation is CAWSPVGNEQFF.

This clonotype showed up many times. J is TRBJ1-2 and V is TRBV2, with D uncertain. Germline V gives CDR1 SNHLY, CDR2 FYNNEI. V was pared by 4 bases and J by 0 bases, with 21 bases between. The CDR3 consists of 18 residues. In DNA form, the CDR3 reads TGTGCCAGCAGTGGTGAGGGCGTACAAGGCTCCCCTAACTATGGCTACACCTTC. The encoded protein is CASSGEGVQGSPNYGYTF.

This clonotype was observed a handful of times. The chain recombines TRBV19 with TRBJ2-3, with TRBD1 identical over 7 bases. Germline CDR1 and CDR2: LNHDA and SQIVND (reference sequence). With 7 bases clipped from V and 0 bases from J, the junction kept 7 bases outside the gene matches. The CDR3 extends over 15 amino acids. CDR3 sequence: CASNPPGQSTDTQYF. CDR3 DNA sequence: TGTGCCAGTAACCCTCCGGGACAGAGCACAGATACGCAGTATTTT.

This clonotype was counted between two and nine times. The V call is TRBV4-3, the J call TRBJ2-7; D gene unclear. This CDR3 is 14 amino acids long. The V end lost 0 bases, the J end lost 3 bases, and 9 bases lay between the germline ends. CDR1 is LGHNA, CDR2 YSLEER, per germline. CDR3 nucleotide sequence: TGCGCCAGCAGCCAAGATCGGGCCTTCTACGAGCAGTACTTC. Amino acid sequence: CASSQDRAFYEQYF.

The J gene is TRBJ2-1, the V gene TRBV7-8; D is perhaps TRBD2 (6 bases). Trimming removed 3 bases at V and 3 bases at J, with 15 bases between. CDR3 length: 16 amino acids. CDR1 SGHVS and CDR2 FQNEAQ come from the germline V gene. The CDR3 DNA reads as TGTGCCAGCAGCTTGCTTGAGTGGGAGGACTACAATGAGCAGTTCTTC. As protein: CASSLLEWEDYNEQFF.

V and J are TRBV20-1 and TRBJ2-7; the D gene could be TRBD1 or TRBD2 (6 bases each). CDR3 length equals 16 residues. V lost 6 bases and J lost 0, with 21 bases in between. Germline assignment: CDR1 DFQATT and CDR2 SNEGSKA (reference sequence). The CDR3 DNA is TGCAGTGCCCTGATGATAGGGGGGAGTAGCTCCTACGAGCAGTACTTC. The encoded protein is CSALMIGGSSSYEQYF.

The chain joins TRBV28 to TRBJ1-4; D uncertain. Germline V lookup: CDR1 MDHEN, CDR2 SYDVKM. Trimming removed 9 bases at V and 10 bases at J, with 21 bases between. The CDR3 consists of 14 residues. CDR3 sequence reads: CASSSFLGYAKLFF. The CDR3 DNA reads TGTGCCAGTTCATCGTTCTTAGGGTACGCAAAACTGTTTTTT.

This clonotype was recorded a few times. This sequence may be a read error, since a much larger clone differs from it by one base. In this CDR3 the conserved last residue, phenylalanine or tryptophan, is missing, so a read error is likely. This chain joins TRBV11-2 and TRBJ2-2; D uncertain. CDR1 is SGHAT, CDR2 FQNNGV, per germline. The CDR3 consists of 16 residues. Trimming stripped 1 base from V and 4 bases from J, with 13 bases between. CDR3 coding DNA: TGTGCCAGCAGCTTAGGTGCTCTGGATAGCACCGGGGAGCTGTTTTCT. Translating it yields CASSLGALDSTGELFS.

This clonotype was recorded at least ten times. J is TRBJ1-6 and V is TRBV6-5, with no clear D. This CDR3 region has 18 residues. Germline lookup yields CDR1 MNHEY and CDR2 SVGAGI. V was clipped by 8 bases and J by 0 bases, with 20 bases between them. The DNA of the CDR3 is TGTGCCAGCTTAAGCAGGCTAAGGACGAGCTCCTATAATTCACCCCTCCACTTT. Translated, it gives CASLSRLRTSSYNSPLHF.

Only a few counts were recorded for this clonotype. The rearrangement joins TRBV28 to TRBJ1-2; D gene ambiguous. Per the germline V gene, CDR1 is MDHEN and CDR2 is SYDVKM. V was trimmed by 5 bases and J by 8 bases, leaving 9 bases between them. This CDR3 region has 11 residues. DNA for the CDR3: TGTGCCAGCAGTGCCGCTGAGGGCTACACCTTC. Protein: CASSAAEGYTF.

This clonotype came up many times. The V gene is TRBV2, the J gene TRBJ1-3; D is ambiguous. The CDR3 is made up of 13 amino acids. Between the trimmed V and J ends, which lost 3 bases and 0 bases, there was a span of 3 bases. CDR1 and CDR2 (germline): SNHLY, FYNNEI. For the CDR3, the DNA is TGTGCCAGCAGTGAGGACTCTGGAAACACCATATATTTT. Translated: CASSEDSGNTIYF.

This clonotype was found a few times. The CDR3 spells CASSMTSGRSYNEQFF. The CDR3 bases are TGTGCCAGTAGTATGACTAGCGGGAGGTCCTACAATGAGCAGTTCTTC. The V and J genes are TRBV19 and TRBJ2-1; 13 nucleotides match TRBD2. The germline gives CDR1 LNHDA, CDR2 SQIVND (reference sequence). V lost 3 bases, J lost 1 base, and 0 bases stayed unmatched. The CDR3 covers 16 residues. Full variable domain (rest looked up from reference TRBV19 and TRBJ2-1): DGGITQSPKYLFRKEGQNVTLSCEQNLNHDAMYWYRQDPGQGLRLIYYSQIVNDFQKGDIAEGYSVSREKKESFPLTVTSAQKNPTAFYLCASSMTSGRSYNEQFFGPGTRLTVL.

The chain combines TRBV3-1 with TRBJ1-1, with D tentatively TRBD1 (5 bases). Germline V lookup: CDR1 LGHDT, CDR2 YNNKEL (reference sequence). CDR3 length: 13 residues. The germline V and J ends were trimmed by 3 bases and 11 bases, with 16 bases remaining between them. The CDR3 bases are TGTGCCAGCAGCCACGCGACGGGGCATATGGCTTTCTTT. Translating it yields CASSHATGHMAFF.

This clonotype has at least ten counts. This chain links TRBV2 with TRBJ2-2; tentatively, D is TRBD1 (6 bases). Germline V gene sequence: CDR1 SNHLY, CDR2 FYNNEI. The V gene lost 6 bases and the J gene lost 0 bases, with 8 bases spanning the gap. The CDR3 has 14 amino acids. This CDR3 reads CASRDRSNTGELFF. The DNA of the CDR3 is TGTGCCAGCAGGGACAGATCGAACACCGGGGAGCTGTTTTTT.